There are many counts of the clone carrying this TCR beta chain. Germline loops: CDR1 SGHVS, CDR2 FQNEAQ. V lost 5 bases to trimming and J lost 7 bases, with 11 bases between them. This CDR3 is 12 amino acids long. Via MiXCR, TCRdb re-called the reads, giving one row per CDR3 protein. This table holds more than 200,000 distinct CDR3 sequences, roughly 9.1% found once. The sample is drawn from a study of T cell repertoires in cytomegalovirus infection. This TCR came from a human donor in good health (CMV status not recorded). Some clones in this sample may be carry-over from other donors' samples. Sequencing input: PBMCs. This chain uses TRBV7-8 with TRBJ2-5; D ambiguous. The CDR3 loop reads CASSPSMGTQYF. In DNA form, the CDR3 reads TGTGCCAGCAGCCCATCGATGGGGACCCAGTACTTC.